The 25 T cell receptor beta chains below were found in one sample sequenced in a study of T cells in Graves' hyperthyroidism and ophthalmopathy. The source material, RNA transcripts, was used to amplify TCR beta CDR3 regions. RT-PCR in the first round (using the HTBI primer set) targeted the TCR CDR3. TCRdb independently ran MiXCR on the multiplex PCR reads; one entry per CDR3 protein. The sample records around 390,000 distinct CDR3 sequences, about 14% being singletons. Source material: blood. The receptors originated from a woman younger than 45 with Graves' ophthalmopathy.

This clonotype occurred many times. J is TRBJ2-2 and V is TRBV28; D ambiguous. V was trimmed by 2 bases and J by 3 bases, leaving 7 bases between them. In germline, CDR1 is MDHEN, CDR2 SYDVKM. The CDR3 is made up of 14 amino acids. The CDR3 DNA sequence: TGTGCCAGCAGTTTACGCCTAGACACCGGGGAGCTGTTTTTT. Residues: CASSLRLDTGELFF.

The rearrangement links TRBV11-2 to TRBJ2-3; 9 bases fit TRBD2. The CDR3 runs to 16 residues. The germline gives CDR1 SGHAT, CDR2 FQNNGV. J was trimmed by 5 bases and V by 1 base; bases with no gene match: 7. CDR3 in amino acids: CASSLGIAGAKDTQYF. The CDR3 DNA sequence: TGTGCCAGCAGCTTAGGGATAGCGGGGGCGAAAGATACGCAGTATTTT.

The V and J genes are TRBV20-1 and TRBJ1-1; 7 bases are a match to TRBD1. This CDR3 comprises 14 residues. After removal of 1 base from V and 4 bases from J, the junction contained 6 bases not matched to a gene. CDR1 is DFQATT and CDR2 is SNEGSKA in the germline V gene (reference sequence). DNA for the CDR3: TGCAGTGCTAGAGGGGACAGCGGTAGCACTGAAGCTTTCTTT. This sequence encodes CSARGDSGSTEAFF.

This clonotype appeared a few times. This chain links TRBV19 with TRBJ2-7; 9 bases are shared with TRBD1. Trimming took 4 bases from V and 5 from J; bases not matched to a gene: 9. The CDR3 has 15 amino acids. Germline V CDR1 and CDR2: LNHDA, SQIVND (reference sequence). In DNA, the CDR3 is TGTGCCAGTAGTACCAGGACAGGGGATGGAGACGAGCAGTACTTC. Protein product: CASSTRTGDGDEQYF.

The CDR3 DNA reads TGTGCCATCAGTGAGTCGCCCCAGAACACTGAAGCTTTCTTT. Its translation is CAISESPQNTEAFF. The V gene is TRBV10-3, the J gene TRBJ1-1; D call uncertain. V lost 0 bases and J 1 base, leaving 6 bases between the germline ends. The length of the CDR3 is 14 residues. Germline V gene sequence: CDR1 ENHRY, CDR2 SYGVKD.

In its sample, this clonotype was seen many times. The genes are TRBV10-3 and TRBJ2-2, with TRBD2 matching over 11 bases. The CDR3 length is 18 residues. CDR1 and CDR2 (germline): ENHRY, SYGVKD. The V gene end was trimmed by 3 bases and the J gene end by 1 base; junction bases not matched to a gene: 7. The CDR3 is CAISERGLADMNTGELFF. The DNA for the CDR3 is TGTGCCATCAGTGAAAGGGGACTAGCGGACATGAACACCGGGGAGCTGTTTTTT.

There are many counts of this clonotype. This chain uses TRBV30 with TRBJ2-5, with 7 bases fitting TRBD1. The germline V gene encodes CDR1 GTSNPN and CDR2 SVGIG (reference sequence). Trimming cost V 1 base and J 3 bases; bases outside gene matches: 2. The length of the CDR3 is 13 residues. The CDR3 DNA reads as TGTGCCTGGAGTGGGGACAGCGAAGAGACCCAGTACTTC. Amino acids: CAWSGDSEETQYF.

The table lists this clonotype with many counts. The CDR3 nucleotides are TGTGCCAGCAGTGAAGCGCTTGGGGCGGTGCAGGTTAACCCCTACGAGCAGTACTTC. Its protein product is CASSEALGAVQVNPYEQYF. V is TRBV2 and J is TRBJ2-7; TRBD1 might be the D (5 bases). Germline CDR1 SNHLY, CDR2 FYNNEI. V lost 0 bases and J 2 bases, leaving 23 bases between the germline ends. This CDR3 region has 19 residues.

CDR3 region: CASSQASHGDEQYF. The CDR3 nucleotides are TGCGCCAGCAGCCAAGCCTCCCATGGAGACGAGCAGTACTTC. This chain joins TRBV4-1 and TRBJ2-7; D gene ambiguous. The CDR3 runs to 14 residues. CDR1 is MGHRA and CDR2 is YSYEKL in the germline V gene. The ends were cut back, 1 base at V and 5 bases at J, with 12 bases in the middle.

This clonotype occurred many times. V gene TRBV28 combines with J gene TRBJ2-6; possibly TRBD1 for D (6 bases). The CDR3 is 19 residues long. Germline CDR1 is MDHEN and CDR2 is SYDVKM. V dropped 4 bases and J dropped 4 bases, with 23 bases sitting between them. CDR3 nucleotide sequence: TGTGCCAGCAGTTCCCCTATTAGCAAACAGGGCTTCGGGGCCAACGTCCTGACTTTC. Translation gives CASSSPISKQGFGANVLTF.

This clonotype was observed many times. V is TRBV7-4 and J is TRBJ2-5, with 9 bases that match TRBD1. The CDR3 is 15 residues long. Trimming removed 4 bases from V and 3 bases from J; junction bases left unmatched: 6. In germline, CDR1 is SGHVT, CDR2 SQSDAQ. CDR3 protein: CASSSMGQGKETQYF. The CDR3 DNA reads as TGTGCCAGCAGCTCAATGGGACAGGGAAAAGAGACCCAGTACTTC.

V and J are TRBV28 and TRBJ2-7; 9 nucleotides line up with TRBD1. Germline V CDR1 and CDR2: MDHEN, SYDVKM. With V trimmed by 8 bases and J by 5 bases, 7 bases remained unmatched. The CDR3 has 13 amino acids. The DNA of the CDR3 is TGTGCCAGCGGACGGACAGGGGTGGACGAGCAGTACTTC. Translated: CASGRTGVDEQYF.

This clonotype was detected ten times or more. V gene TRBV4-1 combines with J gene TRBJ2-7; TRBD2 matches at 12 bases. In germline, CDR1 is MGHRA, CDR2 YSYEKL. This CDR3 spans 16 amino acids. Germline trimming cut 0 bases from V and 2 bases from J; bases unmatched to any gene: 2. The CDR3 DNA sequence: TGCGCCAGCAGCCAAGATCCTAGCGGGGGGGCCTACGAGCAGTACTTC. Translation: CASSQDPSGGAYEQYF.

The chain combines TRBV13 with TRBJ2-6, with TRBD1 as a possible D gene (5 bases). Germline loops: CDR1 PRHDT, CDR2 FYEKMQ (reference sequence). V was cut by 0 bases and J by 4 bases, with 7 bases left in between. The CDR3 has 15 residues. CDR3 region: CASSLGGRGANVLTF. The CDR3 DNA is TGTGCCAGCAGCTTAGGGGGGCGAGGGGCCAACGTCCTGACTTTC.

This chain joins TRBV3-1 and TRBJ2-5, with 12 bases identical to TRBD2. The CDR3 extends over 17 amino acids. Trimming took 4 bases from V and 1 from J; bases not matched to a gene: 7. CDR1 and CDR2 (germline): LGHDT, YNNKEL (reference sequence). CDR3 DNA sequence: TGTGCCAGCAGCCTCATACTAGCGGGGGGTTCCCAAGAGACCCAGTACTTC. Its translation: CASSLILAGGSQETQYF.

Turning to this clonotype: Since a much larger clone is just one base distant, this may be a read error. The chain employs TRBV24-1 and TRBJ1-2, with D perhaps TRBD1 (5 bases). Trimming pared 9 bases from V and 6 bases from J, leaving 22 bases between. The CDR3 contains 15 residues. Germline V gene sequence: CDR1 KGHDR, CDR2 SFDVKD. The CDR3 coding sequence is TGTGCCACCGGTGGAACGGGGACCTCCGATCATGGCTACACCTTC. It specifies CATGGTGTSDHGYTF.

V gene TRBV5-4 combines with J gene TRBJ2-7, with 9 nucleotides matching TRBD2. The CDR3 is made up of 15 amino acids. V lost 1 base, J lost 2 bases, and 4 bases stayed unmatched. Germline V gene lookup returns CDR1 SGHNT and CDR2 YYREEE (reference sequence). The CDR3 loop reads CASSLSSGAPYEQYF. The CDR3 DNA reads as TGTGCCAGCAGCTTGTCTAGCGGGGCCCCCTACGAGCAGTACTTC. Based on the CDR3 plus reference TRBV5-4 and TRBJ2-7, the full variable domain is ETGVTQSPTHLIKTRGQQVTLRCSSQSGHNTVSWYQQALGQGPQFIFQYYREEENGRGNFPPRFSGLQFPNYSSELNVNALELDDSALYLCASSLSSGAPYEQYFGPGTRLTVT.

This clonotype has ten or more counts. The chain links TRBV30 to TRBJ1-5, with D possibly being TRBD1 (6 bases). V was trimmed by 2 bases and J by 1 base, leaving 9 bases between them. This CDR3 comprises 14 residues. CDR1 is GTSNPN, CDR2 SVGIG, per germline (reference sequence). CDR3 loop: CAWSFGQSNQPQHF. CDR3 in DNA: TGTGCCTGGAGTTTTGGACAGAGCAATCAGCCCCAGCATTTT.

In its sample, this clonotype was seen many times. The gene calls are TRBV29-1 and TRBJ2-1; D remains ambiguous. In germline, CDR1 is SQVTM, CDR2 ANQGSEA. Trimming removed 7 bases at V and 9 bases at J, with 10 bases between. CDR3 length: 10 amino acids. DNA for the CDR3: TGCAGCGCCCCGCAGGCTGAGCAGTTCTTC. Translating it yields CSAPQAEQFF.

The table lists this clonotype with a few counts. The chain links TRBV10-3 to TRBJ2-3, with 8 bases matching TRBD1. The CDR3 spans 14 residues. The V and J ends lost 5 bases and 3 bases, in that order; junction bases with no gene match: 4. Germline V gene data show CDR1 as ENHRY and CDR2 as SYGVKD. The CDR3, as DNA: TGTGCCATCAGTAACAGGGGGTTTACAGATACGCAGTATTTT. Translating it yields CAISNRGFTDTQYF.

This clonotype was counted many times. V usage is TRBV6-1 and J usage is TRBJ1-5, with D perhaps matching TRBD1 (5 bases). Trimming pared 1 base from V and 7 bases from J, leaving 14 bases between. Germline V gives CDR1 MNHNS, CDR2 SASEGT. This CDR3 is 15 amino acids long. CDR3 protein: CASSEGRVATQPQHF. CDR3 nucleotides: TGTGCCAGCAGTGAAGGCAGGGTGGCGACGCAGCCCCAGCATTTT.

This clonotype has at least ten counts. The chain has TRBV28 and TRBJ2-1; 9 nucleotides match TRBD2. The V and J ends lost 3 bases and 3 bases, in that order; junction bases with no gene match: 12. CDR1 is MDHEN and CDR2 is SYDVKM in the germline V gene. This CDR3 spans 18 amino acids. The CDR3 nucleotides are TGTGCCAGCAGTTTGAGAGGGGGCGGGGGGGCCGTCTACAATGAGCAGTTCTTC. Its translation: CASSLRGGGGAVYNEQFF.

There are many counts of this clonotype. The chain carries TRBV5-6 and TRBJ2-1; 10 bases agree with TRBD1. This CDR3 spans 15 amino acids. CDR1 and CDR2 from the germline V gene are SGHDT and YYEEEE. The V segment lost 4 bases and the J segment 6 bases; nucleotides outside the gene matches: 7. CDR3 DNA sequence: TGTGCCAGCAGCCCCGGGACAGGGGCAGTCAATGAGCAGTTCTTC. This translates into CASSPGTGAVNEQFF.

This clonotype has a count of ten or more. The chain employs TRBV20-1 and TRBJ2-5; 8 bases agree with TRBD2. Germline CDR1 and CDR2: DFQATT and SNEGSKA (reference sequence). The CDR3 has 13 amino acids. J lost 4 bases, V lost 3 bases, and 4 bases had no gene match. As DNA, the CDR3 is TGCAGTGCTAGGGCTAGCGGGCGAGAGACCCAGTACTTC. Its protein is CSARASGRETQYF.

The chain couples TRBV6-7 to TRBJ1-2; D gene uncertain. TRBV6-7 is an open reading frame whose function is uncertain. CDR3 length equals 15 residues. Between the trimmed V and J ends, which lost 4 bases and 6 bases, there was a span of 18 bases. The CDR3 DNA reads as TGTGCCAGCAGTTCCCCTCGGCAACTATGGGATGGCTACACCTTC. This gives the protein CASSSPRQLWDGYTF.